These 16 T cell receptor beta chains came from one sample sequenced in a study of OX40 agonist ivuxolimab in advanced cancers. The table came from immunoSEQ multiplex PCR; TCRdb's copy has only in-frame clones and leaves some out. The sample has tens of thousands of clones; around 84% are singletons. The sequenced sample was CD4+ or CD8+ T cells sorted from blood, obtained in a trial of the OX40 agonist ivuxolimab. The receptors were sampled from an adult with an advanced solid tumor such as melanoma, head and neck, liver or kidney cancer.

J is TRBJ1-1 and V is TRBV6-1; TRBD1 matches at 10 bases. The germline V gene has CDR1 MNHNS and CDR2 SASEGT. V lost 6 bases, J lost 4 bases, and 5 bases stayed unmatched. CDR3 length: 14 residues. In DNA form, the CDR3 reads TGTGCCAGCAGGCCCCGACAGGGGGCCACTGAAGCTTTCTTT. This translates into CASRPRQGATEAFF.

V is TRBV19 and J is TRBJ1-2; a weak D match, TRBD1 (5 bases). Deletions cut 11 bases from V and 8 bases from J, with 24 bases between. Germline assignment: CDR1 LNHDA and CDR2 SQIVND (reference sequence). The CDR3 runs 14 residues. CDR3: CASFRDGGYIGYTF. Here the CDR3 DNA reads TGTGCCTCCTTCCGGGACGGCGGATATATAGGCTACACCTTC.

The rearrangement links TRBV7-9 to TRBJ2-3, with a weak D call TRBD2 (5 bases). Trimming stripped 1 base from V and 3 bases from J, with 8 bases between. CDR3 length: 14 amino acids. The germline CDR1 and CDR2 sequences are SEHNR and FQNEAQ (reference sequence). In DNA form, the CDR3 reads TGTGCCAGCAGCTTAGATCCGGGAACAGATACGCAGTATTTT. Its translation is CASSLDPGTDTQYF. The full variable domain, its missing parts supplied by reference TRBV7-9 and TRBJ2-3, is DTGVSQNPRHKITKRGQNVTFRCDPISEHNRLYWYRQTLGQGPEFLTYFQNEAQLEKSRLLSDRFSAERPKGSFSTLEIQRTEQGDSAMYLCASSLDPGTDTQYFGPGTRLTVL.

J is TRBJ1-2 and V is TRBV6-4, with 9 bases identical to TRBD1. V lost 0 bases, J lost 7 bases, and 3 bases stayed unmatched. The CDR3 sequence is 14 residues long. Germline V gives CDR1 MRHNA, CDR2 SNTAGT. The CDR3 protein is CASSDSNRGLGYTF. CDR3 nucleotide sequence: TGTGCCAGCAGTGACTCTAACAGGGGGCTTGGCTACACCTTC.

This CDR3 reads CSVESLANYGYTF. CDR3 nucleotide sequence: TGCAGCGTTGAGTCCTTAGCTAACTATGGCTACACCTTC. The J gene is TRBJ1-2, the V gene TRBV29-1, with D hard to call. Germline loops: CDR1 SQVTM, CDR2 ANQGSEA. This CDR3 has 13 residues. Trimming took off 3 bases at V and 0 bases at J, with 8 bases between the two ends.

The chain combines TRBV6-1 with TRBJ1-1; D gene ambiguous. Germline V lookup: CDR1 MNHNS, CDR2 SASEGT. The CDR3 runs 13 residues. V lost 7 bases to trimming and J lost 3 bases, with 12 bases between them. The CDR3 nucleotides read TGTGCCAGCAAGATGGCAGGATACACTGAAGCTTTCTTT. Its translation: CASKMAGYTEAFF.

V gene TRBV25-1 combines with J gene TRBJ2-5; 9 nucleotides match TRBD2. V lost 0 bases to trimming and J lost 5 bases; unmatched junction nucleotides: 7. The CDR3 covers 16 residues. Per the germline V gene, CDR1 is MGHDK and CDR2 is SYGVNS. The CDR3 protein is CASSEYGSGGGETQYF. The CDR3 nucleotides are TGTGCCAGCAGTGAATACGGTAGCGGGGGCGGTGAGACCCAGTACTTC.

J is TRBJ1-2 and V is TRBV5-1, with 9 bases aligning to TRBD1. V lost 4 bases, J lost 7 bases, and 5 bases stayed unmatched. Germline V lookup: CDR1 SGHRS, CDR2 YFSETQ. The CDR3 spans 13 residues. CDR3 sequence reads: CASSRDREGGYTF. Written as DNA, the CDR3 is TGCGCCAGCAGCCGGGACAGGGAAGGTGGCTACACCTTC. Based on the CDR3 plus reference TRBV5-1 and TRBJ1-2, the full variable domain is KAGVTQTPRYLIKTRGQQVTLSCSPISGHRSVSWYQQTPGQGLQFLFEYFSETQRNKGNFPGRFSGRQFSNSRSEMNVSTLELGDSALYLCASSRDREGGYTFGSGTRLTVV.

The V call is TRBV7-7, the J call TRBJ2-7; tentative D call: TRBD2 (7 bases). Germline V gene sequence: CDR1 SSHAT, CDR2 FNYEAQ (reference sequence). The CDR3 length is 16 residues. Trimming stripped 7 bases from V and 6 bases from J, with 25 bases between. CDR3 sequence (DNA): TGTGCCAGCACCTTCTTGGGGGGCGGGGGACCGGGCGAGCAGTACTTC. It translates to CASTFLGGGGPGEQYF.

J is TRBJ1-2 and V is TRBV5-1, with D unresolved. The germline CDR1 and CDR2 sequences are SGHRS and YFSETQ. Trimming pared 5 bases from V and 4 bases from J, leaving 12 bases between. This CDR3 has 13 residues. DNA for the CDR3: TGCGCCAGCAGGCTTTTGGAGAGCTATGGCTACACCTTC. Its translation: CASRLLESYGYTF.

The chain is built from TRBV18 and TRBJ2-3; 10 bases map to TRBD2. This CDR3 is 18 amino acids long. Germline CDR1 and CDR2: KGHSH and LQKENI. Trimming cost V 6 bases and J 0 bases; bases outside gene matches: 12. The CDR3 nucleotides are TGTGCCAGCTCTACCCTGGCTAGCGGGGGAACTAGCACAGATACGCAGTATTTT. It is translated as CASSTLASGGTSTDTQYF.

This clone was counted a single time. This rearrangement joins TRBV18 to TRBJ1-2, with a tentative D call TRBD1 (5 bases). The CDR3 consists of 13 residues. In germline, CDR1 is KGHSH, CDR2 LQKENI. V was trimmed by 3 bases and J by 4 bases, leaving 9 bases between them. CDR3 amino acids: CASSPAGPYGYTF. For the CDR3, the DNA is TGTGCCAGCTCACCGGCAGGGCCCTATGGCTACACCTTC.

The chain has TRBV7-2 and TRBJ1-6, with D tentatively TRBD1 (5 bases). Germline V gene data show CDR1 as SGHTA and CDR2 as FQGNSA. The V and J ends lost 4 bases and 9 bases respectively, with 13 bases between them. The CDR3 spans 14 residues. The CDR3 region is CASSSGLSRSPLHF. CDR3 coding DNA: TGTGCCAGCAGCTCGGGACTGAGTCGTTCACCCCTCCACTTT.

The chain uses TRBV7-8 and TRBJ1-2, with 10 positions matching TRBD1. From germline, CDR1 is SGHVS and CDR2 FQNEAQ. The CDR3 is made up of 14 amino acids. J lost 4 bases, V lost 5 bases, and 4 bases had no gene match. The CDR3 spells CASSGRDRGYGYTF. The CDR3 nucleotides read TGTGCCAGCAGCGGGCGGGACAGGGGCTATGGCTACACCTTC.

The gene calls are TRBV9 and TRBJ1-5; TRBD1 aligns across 7 bases. CDR3 length: 14 amino acids. CDR1 and CDR2 from the germline V gene are SGDLS and YYNGEE. Trimming at V came to 2 bases and at J to 7 bases, leaving 6 bases not matched to a gene. The CDR3 nucleotides read TGTGCCAGCAGCGTCGAGGGGGCGGAACAGCCCCAGCATTTT. Residues: CASSVEGAEQPQHF. Using reference TRBV9 and TRBJ1-5 for the parts outside the CDR3, the full variable domain is DSGVTQTPKHLITATGQRVTLRCSPRSGDLSVYWYQQSLDQGLQFLIQYYNGEERAKGNILERFSAQQFPDLHSELNLSSLELGDSALYFCASSVEGAEQPQHFGDGTRLSIL.

This clone has only a few counts. This rearrangement joins TRBV5-1 to TRBJ2-5, with 11 bases fitting TRBD2. The CDR3 loop spans 15 amino acids. Germline CDR1 and CDR2: SGHRS and YFSETQ. The trim removed 0 bases at V and 5 bases at J, leaving 3 bases unmatched. The CDR3: CASSLEPSGGETQYF. CDR3 DNA: TGCGCCAGCAGCTTGGAGCCTAGCGGGGGGGAGACCCAGTACTTC. The full variable domain, its missing parts supplied by reference TRBV5-1 and TRBJ2-5, is KAGVTQTPRYLIKTRGQQVTLSCSPISGHRSVSWYQQTPGQGLQFLFEYFSETQRNKGNFPGRFSGRQFSNSRSEMNVSTLELGDSALYLCASSLEPSGGETQYFGPGTRLLVL.